These 31 T cell receptor beta chains were all obtained from the same sample, sequenced in a study of shared clonotypes between healthy human individuals (dated by TCRdb to the early 2020s). Library prep was done by the immunoSEQ multiplex PCR assay. The source is immuneACCESS, and TCRdb retained only in-frame sequences with V and J called. Part of the clones is not carried over; for the studies checked, unresolved V genes explain less than half of this, and the remainder is unexplained. The table for this sample lists more than 900,000 clones; 78% of them were counted only once. The leading ten clones occupy 0.5% to 0.65% of the sample. The source material was memory CD4+ T cells from PBMCs. The cell subset or site label on this specimen signifies: CD45RA-negative fraction. These TCRs come from a man aged 18 to 29 in good health. Some clones in this sample may be carry-over from other donors' samples.

The J gene is TRBJ2-1, the V gene TRBV5-4; TRBD2 agrees at 7 bases. CDR1 and CDR2 (germline): SGHNT, YYREEE (reference sequence). The CDR3 sequence is 19 residues long. V shed 0 bases and J 0 bases; nucleotides not matched to a gene: 12. CDR3 in DNA: TGTGCCAGCAGCTTGGGGCCGTTCAGGGCGGGAGCCTCCTACAATGAGCAGTTCTTC. Amino acids: CASSLGPFRAGASYNEQFF.

The J gene is TRBJ1-2, the V gene TRBV12-5; D call uncertain. V gave up 4 bases and J gave up 4 bases, with 13 bases separating them. Germline-derived CDR1 and CDR2 are LGHNT and FRNRAP. The CDR3 loop spans 14 amino acids. This CDR3 reads CASGSDGRSYGYTF. CDR3 DNA: TGTGCTAGTGGTTCCGACGGCAGGAGCTATGGCTACACCTTC.

This clone was seen a few times. This chain links TRBV10-1 with TRBJ2-7, with no clear D. The CDR3 consists of 12 residues. V lost 0 bases, J lost 4 bases, and 4 bases lay in between. CDR1 is WNHNN, CDR2 SYGVQD, per germline (reference sequence). CDR3 loop: CASSESGYEQYF. CDR3 nucleotide sequence: TGCGCCAGCAGTGAGTCGGGTTACGAGCAGTACTTC.

The V and J genes are TRBV30 and TRBJ1-2, with D maybe TRBD1 (6 bases). The CDR3 is 14 amino acids. V gave up 1 base and J gave up 2 bases, with 11 bases separating them. Germline CDR1 GTSNPN, CDR2 SVGIG (reference sequence). The CDR3 spells CAWSAGGLNYGYTF. In DNA, the CDR3 is TGTGCCTGGAGTGCGGGGGGGCTGAACTATGGCTACACCTTC.

Note on this clone: The same CDR3 is also encoded by other DNA sequences in this sample. This rearrangement joins TRBV2 to TRBJ1-3; D is uncertain. CDR3 length: 17 residues. Trimming shortened V by 6 bases and J by 2 bases, and 20 bases separated the two germline ends. Germline-derived CDR1 and CDR2 are SNHLY and FYNNEI. The CDR3 nucleotides are TGTGCCAGCAGCATCGAAGGGTATCTCCTTACTGGAAACACCATATATTTT. It yields the protein CASSIEGYLLTGNTIYF.

The chain joins TRBV6-1 to TRBJ2-3; tentatively, D is TRBD1 or TRBD2 (6 bases each). Germline lookup yields CDR1 MNHNS and CDR2 SASEGT. Trimming removed 1 base at V and 3 bases at J, with 11 bases between. This CDR3 has 15 residues. In nucleotides, the CDR3 is TGTGCCAGCAGTGAAGGGGGGCGGGATACAGATACGCAGTATTTT. Translating gives CASSEGGRDTDTQYF.

The V gene is TRBV7-2, the J gene TRBJ2-5; a weak D match, TRBD2 (7 bases). V gave up 0 bases and J gave up 4 bases, with 18 bases separating them. Germline CDR1 and CDR2: SGHTA and FQGNSA. This CDR3 spans 17 amino acids. This CDR3 reads CASSLAPWGRGGETQYF. The CDR3 region has the DNA TGTGCCAGCAGCTTAGCGCCCTGGGGGAGGGGGGGAGAGACCCAGTACTTC.

This clone appeared a few times. This chain links TRBV6-4 with TRBJ2-1; 7 bases line up with TRBD2. The length of the CDR3 is 14 residues. From germline, CDR1 is MRHNA and CDR2 SNTAGT. The V segment lost 4 bases and the J segment 6 bases; nucleotides outside the gene matches: 6. CDR3 region: CASSVAGVGNEQFF. CDR3 nucleotides: TGTGCCAGCAGTGTGGCGGGAGTTGGCAATGAGCAGTTCTTC.

The chain recombines TRBV28 with TRBJ1-2; D unclear. This CDR3 is built from 14 residues. Per germline, CDR1 MDHEN and CDR2 SYDVKM. V was cut by 6 bases and J by 8 bases, with 19 bases left in between. CDR3 nucleotide sequence: TGTGCCAGCAGCCTGACATCCGTGGTTGGGGGCTACACCTTC. This sequence encodes CASSLTSVVGGYTF.

Ten or more counts support this clone. Other DNA sequences in the sample encode the same CDR3. This chain connects TRBV30 to TRBJ1-5; 9 bases agree with TRBD1. Germline V gene data show CDR1 as GTSNPN and CDR2 as SVGIG (reference sequence). The CDR3 runs to 13 residues. The V segment lost 5 bases and the J segment 7 bases; nucleotides outside the gene matches: 6. CDR3 loop: CAWSTGGEQPQHF. The CDR3 coding sequence is TGTGCCTGGTCGACAGGGGGAGAACAGCCCCAGCATTTT.

Many counts were recorded for this clone. The chain joins TRBV2 to TRBJ2-7, with 10 bases matching TRBD2. The CDR3 consists of 13 residues. The germline V gene has CDR1 SNHLY and CDR2 FYNNEI. The V gene end was trimmed by 8 bases and the J gene end by 6 bases; junction bases not matched to a gene: 7. The CDR3 here is CASLQREGGEQYF. The CDR3 region has the DNA TGTGCCAGCCTCCAGCGGGAGGGCGGCGAGCAGTACTTC.

The chain links TRBV11-1 to TRBJ2-3, with D unresolved. Germline V lookup: CDR1 SGHAT, CDR2 FQDESV (reference sequence). Between the trimmed V and J ends, which lost 5 bases and 1 base, there was a span of 10 bases. The CDR3 is made up of 14 amino acids. DNA for the CDR3: TGTGCCAGCAGCAGTTCCCAAGGCACAGATACGCAGTATTTT. It specifies CASSSSQGTDTQYF.

Turning to this clone: Other nucleotide sequences in the sample specify the same CDR3. The chain has TRBV20-1 and TRBJ1-1; 7 nucleotides align to TRBD1. J lost 8 bases, V lost 3 bases, and 3 bases had no gene match. Germline V CDR1 and CDR2: DFQATT, SNEGSKA (reference sequence). The CDR3 has 11 amino acids. The CDR3 loop is CSARRQGEAFF. The CDR3 nucleotides read TGCAGTGCTAGGAGACAGGGAGAAGCTTTCTTT.

The rearrangement joins TRBV10-2 to TRBJ2-2; TRBD2 agrees at 13 bases. The CDR3 covers 19 residues. Germline V gene lookup returns CDR1 WSHSY and CDR2 SAAADI. V lost 7 bases, J lost 0 bases, and 11 bases stayed unmatched. CDR3 coding DNA: TGCGCCAGCACCCAAGCCCCGGGACTAGCGGGATCGAACACCGGGGAGCTGTTTTTT. Its protein product is CASTQAPGLAGSNTGELFF.

The V call is TRBV6-6, the J call TRBJ1-1; TRBD1 agrees at 7 bases. Trimming took 0 bases from V and 7 from J; bases not matched to a gene: 8. The CDR3 runs 15 residues. Germline CDR1 MNHNY, CDR2 SVGAGI (reference sequence). The CDR3 here is CASSYSGTARVEAFF. CDR3 nucleotide sequence: TGTGCCAGCAGTTACTCCGGGACAGCCCGGGTTGAAGCTTTCTTT.

In this sample, this clone turned up once. The chain is built from TRBV11-3 and TRBJ2-7; 9 bases fit TRBD1. Germline-derived CDR1 and CDR2 are SGHNT and YENEEA. The ends lost 8 bases at V and 4 bases at J; junction bases unmatched: 9. This CDR3 has 14 residues. Here the CDR3 DNA reads TGTGCCAGCGGATCGACAGGGGGATCGTACGAGCAGTACTTC. The encoded protein is CASGSTGGSYEQYF.

The chain employs TRBV7-2 and TRBJ2-3, with D perhaps TRBD2 (5 bases). Germline V gene lookup returns CDR1 SGHTA and CDR2 FQGNSA. Trimming stripped 3 bases from V and 0 bases from J, with 10 bases between. The CDR3 has 15 amino acids. The CDR3 bases are TGTGCCAGCAGCTTGGGGAGATCGAGCACAGATACGCAGTATTTT. Residues: CASSLGRSSTDTQYF.

This clone was recorded only once. The genes are TRBV5-1 and TRBJ1-1; TRBD1 is a possible D gene (5 bases). Trimming left V 0 bases short and J 0 bases short, with 12 bases between. There are 16 residues in the CDR3. Per germline, CDR1 SGHRS and CDR2 YFSETQ. CDR3 in DNA: TGCGCCAGCAGCTTGGCCCGAGGGACGTTGAACACTGAAGCTTTCTTT. This gives the protein CASSLARGTLNTEAFF.

This chain connects TRBV7-2 to TRBJ2-1, with D hard to call. Trimming stripped 2 bases from V and 4 bases from J, with 9 bases between. Germline assignment: CDR1 SGHTA and CDR2 FQGNSA. The CDR3 consists of 14 residues. The CDR3 is CASSLQAAYNEQFF. DNA of the CDR3: TGTGCCAGCAGCTTACAGGCAGCTTACAATGAGCAGTTCTTC.

The chain carries TRBV5-1 and TRBJ2-7; D might be TRBD1 or TRBD2, each matching 7 bases. V lost 4 bases, J lost 5 bases, and 19 bases lay in between. The germline gives CDR1 SGHRS, CDR2 YFSETQ. This CDR3 comprises 15 residues. CDR3 residues: CASSLLQGGQNEQYF. The CDR3 bases are TGCGCCAGCAGCCTACTCCAGGGGGGGCAGAACGAGCAGTACTTC.

The chain has TRBV5-1 and TRBJ2-1; a weak D match, TRBD2 (6 bases). There are 14 residues in the CDR3. Trimming removed 5 bases at V and 8 bases at J, with 17 bases between. The germline gives CDR1 SGHRS, CDR2 YFSETQ. The CDR3 DNA is TGCGCCAGCAGGGCGGGGCCTTTTTACGATGAGCAGTTCTTC. As protein: CASRAGPFYDEQFF.

In its sample, this clone was seen a few times. The V and J genes are TRBV2 and TRBJ1-5, with no clear D. Trimming removed 6 bases from V and 1 base from J, with 16 bases in between. Germline assignment: CDR1 SNHLY and CDR2 FYNNEI. CDR3 length: 16 amino acids. The CDR3, as DNA: TGTGCCAGCAGGACGGGCCAAGACCTAAGCAATCAGCCCCAGCATTTT. Translated, it gives CASRTGQDLSNQPQHF.

Worth noting for this clone: Other DNA sequences in this specimen translate into the identical CDR3. V gene TRBV14 combines with J gene TRBJ1-2, with unresolved D. The CDR3 runs 12 residues. V shed 3 bases and J shed 5 bases, with 7 bases lying between them. Germline-derived CDR1 and CDR2 are SGHDN and FVKESK. CDR3 in DNA: TGTGCCAGCAGCCAGTCCGTTTATGGCTACACCTTC. Translating it yields CASSQSVYGYTF.

The chain uses TRBV28 and TRBJ1-2; D may be TRBD1 (6 bases). The CDR3 loop spans 13 amino acids. Germline lookup yields CDR1 MDHEN and CDR2 SYDVKM. V lost 4 bases to trimming and J lost 5 bases, with 11 bases between them. This chain's CDR3 is CASSYPGTYGYTF. CDR3 in DNA: TGTGCCAGCAGTTACCCAGGGACATATGGCTACACCTTC.

This rearrangement joins TRBV5-1 to TRBJ2-2; perhaps TRBD2 as D (5 bases). Per the germline V gene, CDR1 is SGHRS and CDR2 is YFSETQ. The CDR3 runs 15 residues. Trimming shortened V by 2 bases and J by 3 bases, and 11 bases separated the two germline ends. CDR3 nucleotides: TGCGCCAGCAGCTTCCTCGGGATGGACACCGGGGAGCTGTTTTTT. Its protein product is CASSFLGMDTGELFF.

This clone was found a few times. The chain employs TRBV7-2 and TRBJ1-1; 9 nucleotides agree with TRBD1. The CDR3 has 14 amino acids. In germline, CDR1 is SGHTA, CDR2 FQGNSA. V shed 8 bases, J shed 4 bases, and the junction held 8 bases outside the gene matches. The CDR3 sequence is CASQLTGGITEAFF. CDR3 coding DNA: TGTGCCAGCCAGTTAACAGGGGGCATCACTGAAGCTTTCTTT.

The chain is built from TRBV27 and TRBJ2-1, with 8 bases lining up with TRBD2. The germline gives CDR1 MNHEY, CDR2 SMNVEV (reference sequence). CDR3 length: 16 residues. Germline trimming cut 3 bases from V and 3 bases from J; bases unmatched to any gene: 7. The chain's CDR3 is CASSFASGSNYNEQFF. The CDR3 bases are TGTGCCAGCAGTTTCGCCAGCGGGAGTAACTACAATGAGCAGTTCTTC.

CDR3 sequence: CASSHEGGLYNEQFF. The CDR3 nucleotides read TGTGCCAGCAGCCACGAGGGAGGGTTGTACAATGAGCAGTTCTTC. This rearrangement joins TRBV14 to TRBJ2-1, with TRBD2 matching over 7 bases. V was pared by 3 bases and J by 4 bases, with 6 bases of the junction left unmatched. CDR1 is SGHDN and CDR2 is FVKESK in the germline V gene. This CDR3 contains 15 residues. The full variable domain, rest sourced from reference TRBV14 and TRBJ2-1, is EAGVTQFPSHSVIEKGQTVTLRCDPISGHDNLYWYRRVMGKEIKFLLHFVKESKQDESGMPNNRFLAERTGGTYSTLKVQPAELEDSGVYFCASSHEGGLYNEQFFGPGTRLTVL.

The rearrangement joins TRBV19 to TRBJ1-5; D uncertain. The CDR3 covers 12 residues. The germline CDR1 and CDR2 sequences are LNHDA and SQIVND (reference sequence). The V and J ends lost 5 bases and 9 bases respectively, with 11 bases between them. The CDR3 DNA is TGTGCCAGTAGTCACCCGATCGGGCCCCAGCATTTT. This codes for CASSHPIGPQHF.

As regards this clone: At one of its ends the junction is not consistent with the germline gene, which may arise from a read error. This chain uses TRBV18 with TRBJ1-1; the D is unclear. This CDR3 comprises 13 residues. Germline V lookup: CDR1 KGHSH, CDR2 LQKENI. The CDR3 DNA reads TGTGCCAGCTCACCTCAACAGAACGCTGAAGCTTTCTTT. It translates to CASSPQQNAEAFF.

This chain links TRBV7-9 with TRBJ1-2, with no clear D. Germline CDR1 reads SEHNR; CDR2 reads FQNEAQ (reference sequence). V gave up 4 bases and J gave up 5 bases, with 17 bases separating them. The CDR3 has 15 amino acids. In nucleotides, the CDR3 is TGTGCCAGCAGCTACGGAATCTCCCCCCGATATGGCTACACCTTC. It encodes CASSYGISPRYGYTF. Full variable domain (missing parts from reference TRBV7-9 and TRBJ1-2): DTGVSQNPRHKITKRGQNVTFRCDPISEHNRLYWYRQTLGQGPEFLTYFQNEAQLEKSRLLSDRFSAERPKGSFSTLEIQRTEQGDSAMYLCASSYGISPRYGYTFGSGTRLTVV.